One sample yielded the 6 T cell receptor beta chains listed below, sequenced in a study of response to subunit inactivated influenza vaccine. TCRdb reanalysed the RT-PCR reads using MiXCR and keeps one entry per CDR3 protein. The repertoire holds 600,000 to 700,000 distinct CDR3 sequences, with around 13% as singletons. Sequenced material: PBMCs from blood, taken 14 days before vaccination. The receptors stem from a man aged 45-60 years who received an inactivated influenza vaccine.

This clonotype has just a few counts. The rearrangement uses TRBV4-3 and TRBJ2-3; 7 nucleotides align to TRBD2. Per germline, CDR1 LGHNA and CDR2 YSLEER. This CDR3 is 16 amino acids long. V was pared by 1 base and J by 2 bases, with 6 bases of the junction left unmatched. CDR3 in amino acids: CASSQVLALNTDTQYF. DNA for the CDR3: TGCGCCAGCAGCCAAGTACTAGCGCTCAACACAGATACGCAGTATTTT.

This clonotype was counted a few times. Written as DNA, the CDR3 is TGTGCCAGCATGGTATCTGGCACAGATACGCAGTATTTT. Translating gives CASMVSGTDTQYF. The chain carries TRBV2 and TRBJ2-3; D remains ambiguous. This CDR3 comprises 13 residues. The V end was cut by 7 bases, the J end by 1 base, with 9 bases between. Germline V gene sequence: CDR1 SNHLY, CDR2 FYNNEI.

This clonotype was counted a few times. The chain links TRBV20-1 to TRBJ2-1; D is possibly TRBD1 (5 bases). With 3 bases removed from V and 7 bases from J, the gap between germline ends came to 16 bases. From germline, CDR1 is DFQATT and CDR2 SNEGSKA (reference sequence). This CDR3 is 14 amino acids long. The CDR3 spells CSARSGGAGNEQFF. CDR3 nucleotide sequence: TGCAGTGCTAGGTCAGGTGGGGCCGGGAATGAGCAGTTCTTC.

This clonotype has a handful of counts. The chain is built from TRBV12-3 or TRBV12-4 and TRBJ1-5; D is possibly TRBD1 (6 bases). The V end was cut by 3 bases, the J end by 0 bases, with 15 bases between. The CDR3 consists of 17 residues. CDR3 DNA: TGTGCCAGCAGTTTGGTGGCAGGGGCTATTAGCAATCAGCCCCAGCATTTT. Its protein product is CASSLVAGAISNQPQHF.

The V call is TRBV4-1, the J call TRBJ2-1, with D possibly being TRBD1 (5 bases). Deletions cut 1 base from V and 9 bases from J, with 13 bases between. The germline V gene has CDR1 MGHRA and CDR2 YSYEKL. The CDR3 has 14 residues. The CDR3 nucleotides are TGCGCCAGCAGCCAAGTCGGGCAGGGAAGTGAGCAGTTCTTC. Protein sequence: CASSQVGQGSEQFF.

This clonotype was counted a few times. The V call is TRBV20-1, the J call TRBJ2-3; the match to TRBD2 covers 9 bases. The CDR3 is 16 amino acids. The ends lost 0 bases at V and 1 base at J; junction bases unmatched: 5. CDR1 is DFQATT, CDR2 SNEGSKA, per germline (reference sequence). CDR3: CSARDQWTSGTDTQYF. In DNA, the CDR3 is TGCAGTGCTAGAGATCAATGGACTAGCGGCACAGATACGCAGTATTTT.